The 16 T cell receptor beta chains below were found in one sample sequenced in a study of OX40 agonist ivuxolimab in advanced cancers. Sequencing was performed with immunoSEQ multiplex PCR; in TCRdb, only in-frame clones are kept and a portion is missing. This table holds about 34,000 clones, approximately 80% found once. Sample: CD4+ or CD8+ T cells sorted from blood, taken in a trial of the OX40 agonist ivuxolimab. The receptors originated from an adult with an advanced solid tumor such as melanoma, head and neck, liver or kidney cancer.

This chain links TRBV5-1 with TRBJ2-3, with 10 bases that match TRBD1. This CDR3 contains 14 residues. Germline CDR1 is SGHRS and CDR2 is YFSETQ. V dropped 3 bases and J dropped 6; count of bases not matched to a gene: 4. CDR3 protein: CASSSADRGDTQYF. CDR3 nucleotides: TGCGCCAGCAGCTCTGCGGACAGGGGGGATACGCAGTATTTT.

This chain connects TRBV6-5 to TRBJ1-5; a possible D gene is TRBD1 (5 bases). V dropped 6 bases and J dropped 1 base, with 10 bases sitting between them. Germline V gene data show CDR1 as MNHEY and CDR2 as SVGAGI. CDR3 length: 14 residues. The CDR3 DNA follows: TGTGCCAGCAGGGCGAGGGGAAGCAATCAGCCCCAGCATTTT. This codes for CASRARGSNQPQHF.

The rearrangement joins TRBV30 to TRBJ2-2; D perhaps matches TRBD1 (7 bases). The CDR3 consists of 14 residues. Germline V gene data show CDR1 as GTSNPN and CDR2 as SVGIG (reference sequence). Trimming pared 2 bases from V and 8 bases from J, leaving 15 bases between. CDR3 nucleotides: TGTGCCTGGAGTACCCAACAGGGGAGGGGGGAGCTGTTTTTT. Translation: CAWSTQQGRGELFF.

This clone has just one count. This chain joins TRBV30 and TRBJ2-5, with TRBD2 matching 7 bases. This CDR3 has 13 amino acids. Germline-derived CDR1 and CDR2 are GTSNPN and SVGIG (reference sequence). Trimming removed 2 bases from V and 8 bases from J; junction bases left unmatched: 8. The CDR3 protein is CAWSRARESTQYF. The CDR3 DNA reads TGTGCCTGGAGTCGGGCGCGGGAGAGTACCCAGTACTTC. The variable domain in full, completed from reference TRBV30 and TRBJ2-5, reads SQTIHQWPATLVQPVGSPLSLECTVEGTSNPNLYWYRQAAGRGLQLLFYSVGIGQISSEVPQNLSASRPQDRQFILSSKKLLLSDSGFYLCAWSRARESTQYFGPGTRLLVL.

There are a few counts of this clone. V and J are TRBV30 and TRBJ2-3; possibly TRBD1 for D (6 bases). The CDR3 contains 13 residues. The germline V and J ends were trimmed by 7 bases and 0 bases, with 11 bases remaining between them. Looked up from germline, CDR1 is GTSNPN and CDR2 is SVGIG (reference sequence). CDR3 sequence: CASTGSSTDTQYF. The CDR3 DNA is TGTGCCTCGACAGGATCTAGCACAGATACGCAGTATTTT.

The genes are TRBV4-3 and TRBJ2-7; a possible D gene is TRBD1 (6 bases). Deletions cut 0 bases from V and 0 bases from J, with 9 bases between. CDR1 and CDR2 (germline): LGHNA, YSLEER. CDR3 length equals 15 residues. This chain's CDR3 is CASSQDRGSSYEQYF. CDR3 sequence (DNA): TGCGCCAGCAGCCAAGACAGGGGAAGCTCCTACGAGCAGTACTTC.

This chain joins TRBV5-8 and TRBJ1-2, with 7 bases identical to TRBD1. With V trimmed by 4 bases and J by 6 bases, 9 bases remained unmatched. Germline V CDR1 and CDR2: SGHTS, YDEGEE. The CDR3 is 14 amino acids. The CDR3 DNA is TGTGCCAGCAGCACCTACAGGGGAGGGGATGGCTACACCTTC. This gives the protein CASSTYRGGDGYTF.

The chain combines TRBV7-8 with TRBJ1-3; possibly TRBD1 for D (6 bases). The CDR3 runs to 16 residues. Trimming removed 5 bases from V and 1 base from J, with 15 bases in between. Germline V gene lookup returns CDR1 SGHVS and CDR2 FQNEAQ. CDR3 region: CASSQMVGTSGNTIYF. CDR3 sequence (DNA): TGTGCCAGCAGCCAAATGGTCGGGACATCTGGAAACACCATATATTTT.

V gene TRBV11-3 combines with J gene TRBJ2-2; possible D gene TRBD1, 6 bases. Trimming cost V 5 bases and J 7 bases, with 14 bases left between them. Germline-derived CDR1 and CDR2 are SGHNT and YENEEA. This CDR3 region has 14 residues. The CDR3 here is CASSHDTGLGELFF. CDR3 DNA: TGTGCCAGCAGCCACGACACAGGGCTCGGGGAGCTGTTTTTT.

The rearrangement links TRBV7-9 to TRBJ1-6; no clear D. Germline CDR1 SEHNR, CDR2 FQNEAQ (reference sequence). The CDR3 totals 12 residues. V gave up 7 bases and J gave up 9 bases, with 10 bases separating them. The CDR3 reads CASNRMFSPLHF. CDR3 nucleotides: TGTGCCAGCAACAGAATGTTTTCACCCCTCCACTTT.

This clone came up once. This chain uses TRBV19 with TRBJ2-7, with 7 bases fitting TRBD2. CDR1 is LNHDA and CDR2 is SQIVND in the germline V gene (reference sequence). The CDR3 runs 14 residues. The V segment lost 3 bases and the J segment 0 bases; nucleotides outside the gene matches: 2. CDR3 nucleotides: TGTGCCAGTAGTATTGTAGCGGGCTCCTACGAGCAGTACTTC. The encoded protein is CASSIVAGSYEQYF.

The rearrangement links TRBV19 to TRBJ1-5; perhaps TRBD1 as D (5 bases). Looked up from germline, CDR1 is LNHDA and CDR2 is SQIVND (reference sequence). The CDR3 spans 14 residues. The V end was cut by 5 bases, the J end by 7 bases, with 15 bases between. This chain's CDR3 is CASSGTGHHQPQHF. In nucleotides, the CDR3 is TGTGCCAGTAGTGGTACAGGCCACCACCAGCCCCAGCATTTT.

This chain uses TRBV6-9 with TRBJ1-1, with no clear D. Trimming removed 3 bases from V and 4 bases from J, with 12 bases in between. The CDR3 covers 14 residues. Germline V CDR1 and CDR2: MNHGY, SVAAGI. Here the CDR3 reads CASSYKGQGTEAFF. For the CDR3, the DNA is TGTGCCAGCAGTTACAAGGGCCAAGGCACTGAAGCTTTCTTT.

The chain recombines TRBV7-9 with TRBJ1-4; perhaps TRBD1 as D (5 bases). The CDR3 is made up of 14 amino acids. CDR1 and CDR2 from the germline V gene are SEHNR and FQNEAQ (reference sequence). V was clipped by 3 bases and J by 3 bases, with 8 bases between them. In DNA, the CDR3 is TGTGCCAGCAGCTTGGGGCAGGCTAATGAAAAACTGTTTTTT. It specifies CASSLGQANEKLFF.

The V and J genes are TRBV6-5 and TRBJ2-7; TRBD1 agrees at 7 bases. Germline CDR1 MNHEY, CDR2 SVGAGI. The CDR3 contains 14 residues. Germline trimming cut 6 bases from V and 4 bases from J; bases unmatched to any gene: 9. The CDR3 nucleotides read TGTGCCAGCAGCTCCGGGACAGAGATATACGAGCAGTACTTC. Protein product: CASSSGTEIYEQYF.

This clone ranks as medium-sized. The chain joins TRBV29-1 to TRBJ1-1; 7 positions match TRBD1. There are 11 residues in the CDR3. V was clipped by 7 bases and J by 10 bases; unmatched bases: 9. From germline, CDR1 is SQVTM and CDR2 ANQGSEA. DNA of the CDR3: TGCAGCGGACACAGGGGCGCTGGAGCTTTCTTT. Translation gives CSGHRGAGAFF.